This T cell receptor beta chain comes out of a study of blood T cells in healthy people across ages. Study-wide results and limits: Roughly linearly, TCR beta diversity per million T cells fell as age increased.

Per sample, at least 6 micrograms of total RNA were extracted. Sample-barcoded 5' priming and a J-beta primer mix drove a second PCR of roughly 6 to 12 cycles. Each CDR3 protein gets one entry after TCRdb re-called the 5' RACE reads with MiXCR. The data hold 800,000 to 950,000 distinct CDR3 sequences, with 29% observed a single time. The CDR3 length is 15 residues. Germline V gene data show CDR1 as SGHVS and CDR2 as FNYEAQ. To note about this clonotype: Its antigen remains unknown. The junction does not match germline at one end; this may be a read error.

These data were also filed under a second study, of T cells of mothers and their children. That study reports: The study recruited three healthy Caucasian mothers and their six children as donors. Mothers yielded over 8.5 million CDR3 reads, children some 3 million each.

This clonotype was sampled from a woman in her thirties or forties in good health. V is TRBV7-6 and J is TRBJ1-1; 7 nucleotides agree with TRBD1. What was sequenced was blood. The CDR3: CARRPNRGYNTEAFF. The CDR3 DNA is TGTGCCCGCAGGCCAAACAGGGGATACAACACTGAAGCTTTCTTT.